A single sample gave rise to the 3 T cell receptor beta chains below, sequenced in a study of cytotoxic CD8 clonotypes in ibrutinib-treated CLL. The table came from immunoSEQ multiplex PCR; TCRdb's copy has only in-frame clones and leaves some out. The profile covers over 25,000 clones, with about 75% appearing a single time and around half taken by the ten largest. This sample comprised PBMCs, obtained after 36 months of ibrutinib treatment. Receptors were obtained from a human donor with chronic lymphocytic leukemia.

The V and J genes are TRBV29-1 and TRBJ2-3, with 9 positions matching TRBD2. The CDR3 is 16 amino acids. V lost 3 bases, J lost 5 bases, and 12 bases stayed unmatched. Germline CDR1 is SQVTM and CDR2 is ANQGSEA. CDR3 sequence (DNA): TGCAGCGTTGACGGGCCTAGCGGGGAACCTGGAGATACGCAGTATTTT. Its translation is CSVDGPSGEPGDTQYF.

V and J are TRBV27 and TRBJ2-5; D may be TRBD2 (6 bases). V shed 6 bases and J shed 4 bases, with 15 bases lying between them. CDR1 and CDR2 (germline): MNHEY, SMNVEV (reference sequence). The CDR3 sequence is 14 residues long. This chain's CDR3 is CASSPGLGSETQYF. Written as DNA, the CDR3 is TGTGCCAGCAGCCCGGGACTGGGGTCAGAGACCCAGTACTTC.

The J gene is TRBJ1-2, the V gene TRBV7-8, with TRBD1 matching 9 bases. CDR3 length: 17 residues. Germline assignment: CDR1 SGHVS and CDR2 FQNEAQ. V lost 2 bases, J lost 4 bases, and 11 bases stayed unmatched. The CDR3 region has the DNA TGTGCCAGCAGCTTAAAGGGGGGGACAGGGAGTATCTATGGCTACACCTTC. Amino acid sequence: CASSLKGGTGSIYGYTF.